This note documents a single T cell receptor beta chain sequence. Authors' methods: By means of reference gene primer amplification, nucleated cell counts were estimated. The protocol was immunoSEQ multiplex PCR, while the TCRdb copy is restricted to in-frame clones and leaves out a portion. The D gene and trimming were derived from the DNA, and the V and J assignments and clone size from that table. The sample yields some 65,000 clones, roughly 74% seen once. This entry is derived from a study of blood T cell repertoires in COVID-19. The CDR3 runs 15 residues. Germline CDR1 SNHLY, CDR2 FYNNEI. With V trimmed by 4 bases and J by 1 base, 2 bases remained unmatched.

The sequenced material came from peripheral blood. The receptor was isolated from a woman older than 75 with acute or convalescent COVID-19. This chain links TRBV2 with TRBJ2-4; 9 bases line up with TRBD2. The CDR3 DNA follows: TGTGCCAGCAGTGGACTAGCGGCCGCCAAAAACATTCAGTACTTC. It yields the protein CASSGLAAAKNIQYF.